Below, 22 T cell receptor beta chains from the same sample are listed, as sequenced in a study of cytomegalovirus exposure and HLA in healthy donors. Primers included in the PCR were 60 Vbeta and 13 Jbeta primers. Clones were read by immunoSEQ multiplex PCR, and TCRdb kept only the in-frame ones, dropping some. The table includes fewer than 120,000 clones, less than 85% detected once. Source material: PBMCs. Receptors were obtained from a man aged 30 to 39 in good health and CMV-seropositive.

The chain recombines TRBV19 with TRBJ2-6, with a possible D match to TRBD2 (6 bases). CDR3 length: 15 amino acids. The V gene's germline CDR1 is LNHDA and CDR2 SQIVND (reference sequence). V was trimmed by 3 bases and J by 0 bases, leaving 6 bases between them. CDR3 sequence (DNA): TGTGCCAGTAGTATGCGGGGCTCTGGGGCCAACGTCCTGACTTTC. It translates to CASSMRGSGANVLTF.

V usage is TRBV28 and J usage is TRBJ1-1; D is possibly TRBD1 (5 bases). There are 14 residues in the CDR3. V lost 3 bases and J 1 base, leaving 9 bases between the germline ends. Germline CDR1 and CDR2: MDHEN and SYDVKM. Here the CDR3 reads CASSLEQENTEAFF. The CDR3 region has the DNA TGTGCCAGCAGTTTGGAACAGGAGAACACTGAAGCTTTCTTT.

The rearrangement joins TRBV15 to TRBJ2-1; 7 bases agree with TRBD1. Unmatched junction bases numbered 7, after V lost 1 base and J lost 4 bases. CDR3 length equals 16 residues. CDR1 is LNHNV and CDR2 is YYDKDF in the germline V gene (reference sequence). DNA for the CDR3: TGTGCCACCAGCAGAGCCCCGGACAGGCGGTACAATGAGCAGTTCTTC. It is translated as CATSRAPDRRYNEQFF. Full variable domain (rest looked up from reference TRBV15 and TRBJ2-1): DAMVIQNPRYQVTQFGKPVTLSCSQTLNHNVMYWYQQKSSQAPKLLFHYYDKDFNNEADTPDNFQSRRPNTSFCFLDIRSPGLGDTAMYLCATSRAPDRRYNEQFFGPGTRLTVL.

The V gene is TRBV9, the J gene TRBJ1-2, with a weak D call TRBD1 (6 bases). V lost 4 bases and J lost 4, with 14 bases in between. CDR1 is SGDLS, CDR2 YYNGEE, per germline. The CDR3 consists of 14 residues. Here the CDR3 reads CASSLTTGIYGYTF. DNA of the CDR3: TGTGCCAGCAGCCTTACGACAGGAATCTATGGCTACACCTTC.

This rearrangement joins TRBV5-8 to TRBJ2-5, with D possibly matching TRBD1 (6 bases). The CDR3 runs 13 residues. Trimming pared 4 bases from V and 5 bases from J, leaving 12 bases between. Germline CDR1 and CDR2: SGHTS and YDEGEE. CDR3 protein: CASSLQGYETQYF. The CDR3, as DNA: TGTGCCAGCAGCCTGCAGGGGTACGAGACCCAGTACTTC.

V gene TRBV30 combines with J gene TRBJ2-5; tentatively, D is TRBD1 (5 bases). TRBJ2-7 explains the end of the DNA better; the J call may be wrong. Germline CDR1 reads GTSNPN; CDR2 reads SVGIG (reference sequence). The CDR3 totals 14 residues. CDR3 sequence (DNA): TGTGCCTGGAGCCGCCCCGGCAGGGTTTACGAGCAGTACTTC. Protein sequence: CAWSRPGRVYEQYF.

This clone occurred once. V is TRBV7-2 and J is TRBJ2-7, with TRBD1 matching over 8 bases. The junction had 9 bases not matched to a gene; V was cut back by 7 bases and J by 7 bases. Per germline, CDR1 SGHTA and CDR2 FQGNSA. The CDR3 loop spans 13 amino acids. The CDR3 DNA sequence: TGTGCCAGCACTCCAGGGGGCGCGGGGGAGCAGTACTTC. It translates to CASTPGGAGEQYF.

V is TRBV27 and J is TRBJ1-1; D is perhaps TRBD1 (5 bases). Trimming shortened V by 8 bases and J by 1 base, and 14 bases separated the two germline ends. CDR1 is MNHEY and CDR2 is SMNVEV in the germline V gene (reference sequence). CDR3 length equals 14 residues. CDR3 sequence reads: CASESRQSNTEAFF. The CDR3 nucleotides are TGTGCCAGCGAGAGTAGACAGTCGAACACTGAAGCTTTCTTT.

This chain joins TRBV2 and TRBJ1-6, with D hard to call. Per the germline V gene, CDR1 is SNHLY and CDR2 is FYNNEI. The CDR3 is 18 amino acids. The V gene lost 5 bases and the J gene lost 0 bases, with 17 bases spanning the gap. CDR3 protein: CASSRRGIRSSYNSPLHF. CDR3 DNA: TGTGCCAGCAGTAGGAGAGGGATCCGTAGCTCCTATAATTCACCCCTCCACTTT. Full variable domain (remainder filled in from reference TRBV2 and TRBJ1-6): EPEVTQTPSHQVTQMGQEVILRCVPISNHLYFYWYRQILGQKVEFLVSFYNNEISEKSEIFDDQFSVERPDGSNFTLKIRSTKLEDSAMYFCASSRRGIRSSYNSPLHFGNGTRLTVT.

This sequence joins TRBV7-2 and TRBJ1-2; TRBD1 aligns across 11 bases. The CDR3 spans 14 residues. The V gene's germline CDR1 is SGHTA and CDR2 FQGNSA. The V and J ends lost 5 bases and 7 bases, in that order; junction bases with no gene match: 6. CDR3 nucleotide sequence: TGTGCCAGCAGCCGTATGGGGACAGGGGGTGGCTACACCTTC. It specifies CASSRMGTGGGYTF.

This rearrangement joins TRBV29-1 to TRBJ2-5, with TRBD1 identical over 8 bases. Germline V gene data show CDR1 as SQVTM and CDR2 as ANQGSEA. The CDR3 has 14 amino acids. Trimming removed 1 base from V and 7 bases from J; junction bases left unmatched: 8. The CDR3 sequence is CSVEGTGRTGTQYF. The CDR3 bases are TGCAGCGTTGAAGGGACAGGGAGGACGGGGACCCAGTACTTC.

The V gene is TRBV28, the J gene TRBJ2-7; TRBD1 is a possible D gene (5 bases). The germline gives CDR1 MDHEN, CDR2 SYDVKM. The CDR3 spans 14 residues. V lost 8 bases and J lost 3, with 17 bases in between. This CDR3 is CASQKGRASYEQYF. In DNA form, the CDR3 reads TGTGCCAGCCAAAAGGGCAGGGCTAGCTACGAGCAGTACTTC.

This chain uses TRBV5-1 with TRBJ2-7; 9 bases are shared with TRBD1. CDR1 SGHRS and CDR2 YFSETQ come from the germline V gene. The J segment lost 2 bases and the V segment lost 0 bases, leaving 9 bases of the junction unmatched. The CDR3 covers 17 residues. The CDR3 nucleotides are TGCGCCAGCAGCTTGGACTATGGGACAGGGAATCCCTACGAGCAGTACTTC. It is translated as CASSLDYGTGNPYEQYF.

V is TRBV30 and J is TRBJ1-3, with D possibly being TRBD1 (5 bases). V lost 2 bases and J lost 8, with 13 bases in between. The CDR3 sequence is 13 residues long. The V gene's germline CDR1 is GTSNPN and CDR2 SVGIG (reference sequence). CDR3 DNA sequence: TGTGCCTGGAGTTCGAACCCGGGGGACACCATATATTTT. Its protein is CAWSSNPGDTIYF.

The genes are TRBV28 and TRBJ2-5; maybe TRBD2 (7 bases). The end of the DNA fits TRBJ2-7 better, so the J call may be wrong. CDR1 is MDHEN, CDR2 SYDVKM, per germline. The CDR3 sequence is 14 residues long. The DNA of the CDR3 is TGTGCCAGCAGTTTACCCACAGGGAGGGGCGAGCAGTACTTC. Protein product: CASSLPTGRGEQYF.

The chain has TRBV5-8 and TRBJ1-5; D is unclear. The CDR3 loop spans 16 amino acids. V was clipped by 1 base and J by 0 bases, with 11 bases between them. CDR1 is SGHTS, CDR2 YDEGEE, per germline. For the CDR3, the DNA is TGTGCCAGCAGCTTGAGTGGGTGGAGTAGCAATCAGCCCCAGCATTTT. Encoded protein: CASSLSGWSSNQPQHF.

CDR3 DNA: TGTGCCACCGAGCGGGGCGGCTCCTACGAGCAGTACTTC. It codes for CATERGGSYEQYF. The rearrangement links TRBV6-6 to TRBJ2-7, with 7 bases fitting TRBD2. The germline CDR1 and CDR2 sequences are MNHNY and SVGAGI (reference sequence). This CDR3 has 13 amino acids. J lost 0 bases, V lost 10 bases, and 6 bases had no gene match.

The rearrangement joins TRBV4-3 to TRBJ2-2; 9 nucleotides line up with TRBD2. The CDR3 consists of 18 residues. The J segment lost 2 bases and the V segment lost 0 bases, leaving 7 bases of the junction unmatched. Germline-derived CDR1 and CDR2 are LGHNA and YSLEER. As DNA, the CDR3 is TGCGCCAGCAGCCAAGAAGTAGCGGGGGCAGGAAACACCGGGGAGCTGTTTTTT. Its protein product is CASSQEVAGAGNTGELFF.

This clone came up once. CDR3 sequence: CASSKGLAGSTGELFF. CDR3 in DNA: TGTGCCAGTAGTAAGGGCCTAGCGGGGTCCACCGGGGAGCTGTTTTTT. The chain recombines TRBV19 with TRBJ2-2, with 9 positions matching TRBD2. Looked up from germline, CDR1 is LNHDA and CDR2 is SQIVND (reference sequence). The CDR3 spans 16 residues. The V segment lost 4 bases and the J segment 4 bases; nucleotides outside the gene matches: 7.

Notes on this clone: This sample includes further DNA sequences coding for the same CDR3. The rearrangement uses TRBV5-1 and TRBJ2-5; 7 positions match TRBD1. Trimming took 3 bases from V and 2 from J; bases not matched to a gene: 1. This CDR3 is 13 amino acids long. The germline V gene has CDR1 SGHRS and CDR2 YFSETQ. The CDR3 reads CASSSGQQETQYF. The CDR3 DNA sequence: TGCGCCAGCAGCTCGGGACAGCAAGAGACCCAGTACTTC.

The CDR3 region has the DNA TGTGCCTGGGCGACAGGGGTGGGGCAGCCCCAGCATTTT. Its protein product is CAWATGVGQPQHF. The chain is built from TRBV30 and TRBJ1-5, with TRBD1 matching 8 bases. Germline CDR1 reads GTSNPN; CDR2 reads SVGIG (reference sequence). The CDR3 runs 13 residues. The junction had 7 bases not matched to a gene; V was cut back by 5 bases and J by 7 bases.

The chain recombines TRBV4-3 with TRBJ2-1; 10 bases align to TRBD2. After removal of 3 bases from V and 7 bases from J, the junction contained 9 bases not matched to a gene. From germline, CDR1 is LGHNA and CDR2 YSLEER. The CDR3 covers 16 residues. The CDR3 DNA reads TGCGCCAGCAGCCAGACCCCGGGACTAGCGATAAATGAGCAGTTCTTC. It encodes CASSQTPGLAINEQFF.